What follows are 22 T cell receptor beta chains derived from one specimen sequenced in a study of molecular identifiers for immune sequencing clone quantification. TCRdb reprocessed the PCR reads with MiXCR, giving one entry per CDR3 protein. The sample consists of about half a million distinct CDR3 sequences, under 30% of them appearing once. Specimen: naive CD8+ T cells from blood, with Jurkat cell RNA spiked in. Regarding subset: FACS-sorted CD8+CD4-CCR7+CD45RA+ naive T cells. The receptors derive from a human donor in good health. Some libraries in this study had Jurkat cell RNA spiked in.

At least ten counts were recorded for this clonotype. V usage is TRBV4-3 and J usage is TRBJ1-1, with D possibly TRBD1 on 5 matching bases. Germline assignment: CDR1 LGHNA and CDR2 YSLEER. V lost 2 bases, J lost 0 bases, and 7 bases lay in between. CDR3 length equals 14 residues. CDR3 nucleotide sequence: TGCGCCAGCAGCCAACGGGGCTTGAACACTGAAGCTTTCTTT. The encoded protein is CASSQRGLNTEAFF.

The V gene is TRBV7-9, the J gene TRBJ2-7, with a possible D match to TRBD1 (6 bases). The germline V and J ends were trimmed by 4 bases and 5 bases, with 15 bases remaining between them. CDR1 and CDR2 from the germline V gene are SEHNR and FQNEAQ (reference sequence). The CDR3 is 14 amino acids. CDR3 protein: CASSSARGPHEQYF. Here the CDR3 DNA reads TGTGCCAGCAGCTCAGCCAGGGGTCCCCACGAGCAGTACTTC.

This clonotype showed up many times. This chain links TRBV28 with TRBJ2-7; TRBD1 aligns across 9 bases. The CDR3 length is 15 residues. V trimming: 5 bases; J trimming: 5 bases; junction bases outside the gene matches: 10. Per the germline V gene, CDR1 is MDHEN and CDR2 is SYDVKM. CDR3 DNA sequence: TGTGCCAGCAGTCCTCCTCCGGGACAGGGCCACGAGCAGTACTTC. Translation: CASSPPPGQGHEQYF.

This clonotype turned up a few times. The genes are TRBV7-9 and TRBJ2-3; 7 bases align to TRBD1. Trimming at V came to 4 bases and at J to 4 bases, leaving 11 bases not matched to a gene. CDR1 and CDR2 (germline): SEHNR, FQNEAQ (reference sequence). This CDR3 comprises 16 residues. CDR3 DNA sequence: TGTGCCAGCAGCTCATCCGGGACAGAGAACCCAGATACGCAGTATTTT. It encodes CASSSSGTENPDTQYF.

This clonotype was seen more than once but under ten times. The genes are TRBV7-6 and TRBJ2-1; no clear D gene. V was shortened by 5 bases and J by 0 bases, with 11 bases between the two germline ends. Germline CDR1 is SGHVS and CDR2 is FNYEAQ. This CDR3 comprises 15 residues. The CDR3 is CASSPIISSYNEQFF. The CDR3 region has the DNA TGTGCCAGCAGCCCCATAATTAGCTCCTACAATGAGCAGTTCTTC.

This clonotype was picked up a small number of times. The rearrangement joins TRBV12-3 or TRBV12-4 to TRBJ2-3, with TRBD2 identical over 8 bases. The CDR3 loop spans 19 amino acids. J gave up 4 bases and V 6 bases, and 21 bases lay outside the gene matches. Here the CDR3 DNA reads TGTGCCAGCAGAAAAGGAAGAGCGGGGGAGGGCGGAGTCCCAGATACGCAGTATTTT. It encodes CASRKGRAGEGGVPDTQYF.

The chain is built from TRBV19 and TRBJ2-3; the match to TRBD2 covers 10 bases. Germline V gives CDR1 LNHDA, CDR2 SQIVND (reference sequence). CDR3 length equals 12 residues. J gave up 6 bases and V 9 bases, and 3 bases lay outside the gene matches. CDR3 sequence reads: CASASGSDTQYF. The CDR3 coding sequence is TGTGCCAGCGCTAGCGGGAGTGATACGCAGTATTTT.

V is TRBV11-2 and J is TRBJ1-4, with unresolved D. Germline CDR1 and CDR2: SGHAT and FQNNGV. The V end was cut by 1 base, the J end by 8 bases, with 17 bases between. The CDR3 has 16 amino acids. The CDR3 here is CASSLGRTARWEKLFF. In DNA, the CDR3 is TGTGCCAGCAGCTTAGGACGGACGGCGAGGTGGGAAAAACTGTTTTTT.

This chain connects TRBV30 to TRBJ2-4, with 14 bases aligning to TRBD2. V was pared by 5 bases and J by 0 bases, with 15 bases of the junction left unmatched. Germline lookup yields CDR1 GTSNPN and CDR2 SVGIG (reference sequence). This CDR3 has 20 residues. CDR3 residues: CAWGSEGLAGVLLAKNIQYF. CDR3 in DNA: TGTGCCTGGGGCAGTGAGGGACTAGCGGGGGTCCTACTAGCCAAAAACATTCAGTACTTC.

Notes on this clonotype: A junction end diverges from the germline sequence, so it may reflect a read error. The chain couples TRBV9 to TRBJ2-2; the match to TRBD2 covers 8 bases. CDR1 is SGDLS and CDR2 is YYNGEE in the germline V gene. There are 16 residues in the CDR3. Here the CDR3 DNA reads TGTGCCAGCAGCGTATTCGGGACTAGGAACACCGGGGAGCCGTTTTTT. This encodes CASSVFGTRNTGEPFF.

The chain joins TRBV9 to TRBJ2-2, with TRBD2 identical over 8 bases. Losses at the gene ends were 4 bases for V and 6 bases for J; bases not matched to a gene: 14. The CDR3 covers 17 residues. CDR1 is SGDLS, CDR2 YYNGEE, per germline. CDR3 sequence: CASSPRPSGWAAGELFF. In DNA, the CDR3 is TGTGCCAGCAGCCCGCGCCCTAGCGGGTGGGCGGCCGGGGAGCTGTTTTTT.

There are a few counts of this clonotype. The chain joins TRBV5-6 to TRBJ2-3, with 9 bases aligning to TRBD2. The germline V gene has CDR1 SGHDT and CDR2 YYEEEE. V trimming: 2 bases; J trimming: 2 bases; junction bases outside the gene matches: 15. The CDR3 loop spans 19 amino acids. The CDR3 reads CASSFPRASSGGYTDTQYF. The DNA of the CDR3 is TGTGCCAGCAGCTTCCCCAGAGCTAGTAGCGGGGGTTACACAGATACGCAGTATTTT.

In its sample, this clonotype was seen many times. This sequence joins TRBV20-1 and TRBJ1-1; D unresolved. CDR1 and CDR2 (germline): DFQATT, SNEGSKA (reference sequence). The germline V and J ends were trimmed by 3 bases and 4 bases, with 9 bases remaining between them. The CDR3 is 12 residues long. The CDR3 sequence is CSARAGVTEAFF. CDR3 in DNA: TGCAGTGCTAGGGCTGGGGTCACTGAAGCTTTCTTT.

This chain connects TRBV29-1 to TRBJ1-2, with D perhaps TRBD1 (6 bases). V lost 1 base, J lost 4 bases, and 7 bases lay in between. The CDR3 has 12 amino acids. Germline loops: CDR1 SQVTM, CDR2 ANQGSEA. CDR3 amino acids: CSVEAGAYGYTF. Here the CDR3 DNA reads TGCAGCGTTGAAGCGGGGGCCTATGGCTACACCTTC.

The chain combines TRBV27 with TRBJ2-1, with unresolved D. The germline gives CDR1 MNHEY, CDR2 SMNVEV (reference sequence). The CDR3 spans 13 residues. V was cut by 3 bases and J by 7 bases, with 10 bases left in between. The CDR3 protein is CASSFTSVNEQFF. CDR3 nucleotides: TGTGCCAGCAGTTTCACCTCCGTAAATGAGCAGTTCTTC.

The V call is TRBV4-1, the J call TRBJ1-6; D gene uncertain. There are 17 residues in the CDR3. CDR1 is MGHRA, CDR2 YSYEKL, per germline. The V and J ends lost 4 bases and 3 bases respectively, with 16 bases between them. DNA of the CDR3: TGCGCCAGCAGCCTGCTGGTTCAGGCTTACTATAATTCACCCCTCCACTTT. Encoded protein: CASSLLVQAYYNSPLHF.

This clonotype was counted many times. This rearrangement joins TRBV10-3 to TRBJ2-7; possibly TRBD1 for D (6 bases). CDR3 length: 16 residues. Germline V gene lookup returns CDR1 ENHRY and CDR2 SYGVKD. V was trimmed by 0 bases and J by 2 bases, leaving 14 bases between them. CDR3 region: CAISESNRALAYEQYF. The CDR3 DNA follows: TGTGCCATCAGTGAGTCGAACAGGGCCTTAGCCTACGAGCAGTACTTC.

This clonotype was found a few times. Here the CDR3 reads CASSRRDRAPYEQYF. The CDR3 region has the DNA TGTGCCAGTAGTCGCCGGGACAGGGCCCCCTACGAGCAGTACTTC. The rearrangement joins TRBV19 to TRBJ2-7; 9 bases match TRBD1. Germline CDR1 reads LNHDA; CDR2 reads SQIVND (reference sequence). This CDR3 spans 15 amino acids. V gave up 5 bases and J gave up 2 bases; unmatched junction bases: 7.

Comments on this clonotype: Its ends do not fully match the called genes, so a read error is possible. J is TRBJ2-2 and V is TRBV28; D might be TRBD1 or TRBD2, each matching 5 bases. The CDR3 is 14 amino acids. The germline gives CDR1 MDHEN, CDR2 SYDVKM. The CDR3 DNA sequence: TGTGCCAGCAGGTCAGGGTTTTTAGCCGGGGAGCCGTTTTTT. It translates to CASRSGFLAGEPFF.

The chain joins TRBV7-9 to TRBJ2-7; TRBD1 matches 7 bases. Germline V gene data show CDR1 as SEHNR and CDR2 as FQNEAQ (reference sequence). This CDR3 has 15 amino acids. J lost 7 bases, V lost 5 bases, and 14 bases had no gene match. The CDR3 sequence is CASSARDRTPREQYF. DNA for the CDR3: TGTGCCAGCAGCGCCCGGGACAGAACTCCTCGGGAGCAGTACTTC.

There are a few counts of this clonotype. J is TRBJ2-2 and V is TRBV19, with D perhaps TRBD1 or TRBD2 (5 bases each). The CDR3 spans 14 residues. The germline V and J ends were trimmed by 3 bases and 6 bases, with 11 bases remaining between them. In germline, CDR1 is LNHDA, CDR2 SQIVND (reference sequence). CDR3 bases: TGTGCCAGTAGTATTTTTGAGGGGTCCGGGGAGCTGTTTTTT. Protein: CASSIFEGSGELFF. Combining the CDR3 with reference TRBV19 and TRBJ2-2 gives the whole variable domain DGGITQSPKYLFRKEGQNVTLSCEQNLNHDAMYWYRQDPGQGLRLIYYSQIVNDFQKGDIAEGYSVSREKKESFPLTVTSAQKNPTAFYLCASSIFEGSGELFFGEGSRLTVL.

The genes are TRBV10-3 and TRBJ1-4, with D hard to call. Germline assignment: CDR1 ENHRY and CDR2 SYGVKD. With 0 bases removed from V and 8 bases from J, the gap between germline ends came to 13 bases. The length of the CDR3 is 15 residues. CDR3 sequence: CAISESVGSVEKLFF. In DNA, the CDR3 is TGTGCCATCAGTGAGTCCGTGGGGTCTGTCGAAAAACTGTTTTTT.